This TCR beta chain stems from a study of blood T cells in healthy people across ages. Primed by a sample-barcoded 5' primer and a J-beta primer mix, a second PCR proceeded for 7 to 11 cycles. TCRdb reprocessed the 5' RACE reads via MiXCR and lists one record per CDR3 protein. There are a few hundred thousand distinct CDR3 sequences in the sample; 27% occur only once, and less than 20% lies in the top ten. The CDR3 is 15 amino acids. Germline trimming cut 3 bases from V and 7 bases from J; bases unmatched to any gene: 12. CDR1 DFQATT and CDR2 SNEGSKA come from the germline V gene (reference sequence).

The receptor comes from a woman aged 70 to 79 in good health. Source material: blood. V usage is TRBV20-1 and J usage is TRBJ1-5, with TRBD1 matching 7 bases. The DNA for the CDR3 is TGCAGTGCTAGTCAGGGACAGACATTTATCCAGCCCCAGCATTTT. This gives the protein CSASQGQTFIQPQHF.